This T cell receptor beta chain is from a study of T cells after somatic rescue of genetic block. Measured with immunoSEQ multiplex PCR; TCRdb has only the in-frame clones, and not every one. The profile covers about 63,000 clones, with about 90% appearing a single time and less than 3.5% taken by the ten largest. This clone was picked up one time. The CDR3 loop spans 13 amino acids. Trimming removed 6 bases at V and 2 bases at J, with 11 bases between. In germline, CDR1 is MNHEY, CDR2 SMNVEV (reference sequence). This TCR derives from a man between 35 and 55 years old. The sample consisted of peripheral blood mononuclear cells (PBMCs). This sequence joins TRBV27 and TRBJ2-7, with D maybe TRBD1 (6 bases). CDR3 region: CASRRTAPYEQYF. The CDR3 bases are TGTGCCAGCAGGCGGACAGCCCCCTACGAGCAGTACTTC.